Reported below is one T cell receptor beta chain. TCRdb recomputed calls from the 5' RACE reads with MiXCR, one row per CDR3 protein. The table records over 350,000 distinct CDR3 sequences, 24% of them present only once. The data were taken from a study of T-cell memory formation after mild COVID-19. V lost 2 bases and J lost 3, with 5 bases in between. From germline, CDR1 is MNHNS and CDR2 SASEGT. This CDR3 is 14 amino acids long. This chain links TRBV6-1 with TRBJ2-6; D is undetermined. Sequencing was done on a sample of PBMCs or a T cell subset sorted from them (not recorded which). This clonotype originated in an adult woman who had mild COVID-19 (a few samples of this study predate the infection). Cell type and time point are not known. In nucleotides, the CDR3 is TGTGCCAGCAGTGAATGGGGTGGGGCCAACGTCCTGACTTTC. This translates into CASSEWGGANVLTF.